This entry lists 2 T cell receptor beta chains sequenced from one sample in a study of blood T cells in healthy people across ages. Then a second PCR, running about 7 to 11 cycles, was carried out with a sample-barcoded 5' primer and a J-beta primer mix. MiXCR was run by TCRdb on the 5' RACE reads, yielding one entry per CDR3 protein. The sample includes around 990,000 distinct CDR3 sequences, less than 25% seen only once; the top ten take about 0.69%. These data were also filed under a second study, of T cells of mothers and their children.

Specimen: blood. The receptors stem from a girl aged 2 to 9 in good health.

The chain employs TRBV4-1 and TRBJ2-7, with D perhaps TRBD1 (6 bases). This CDR3 region has 15 residues. Trimming removed 0 bases from V and 3 bases from J, with 12 bases in between. In germline, CDR1 is MGHRA, CDR2 YSYEKL. CDR3 nucleotides: TGCGCCAGCAGCCAAGATGACCAGGGGTTCTACGAGCAGTACTTC. Its protein product is CASSQDDQGFYEQYF.

The chain links TRBV29-1 to TRBJ2-5, with TRBD2 identical over 9 bases. The CDR3 covers 14 residues. V gave up 4 bases and J gave up 5 bases; unmatched junction bases: 8. Germline values: CDR1 SQVTM, CDR2 ANQGSEA. This chain's CDR3 is CSVAGGGAIETQYF. CDR3 DNA: TGCAGCGTTGCAGGCGGGGGGGCCATTGAGACCCAGTACTTC. The variable domain in full, completed from reference TRBV29-1 and TRBJ2-5, reads SAVISQKPSRDICQRGTSLTIQCQVDSQVTMMFWYRQQPGQSLTLIATANQGSEATYESGFVIDKFPISRPNLTFSTLTVSNMSPEDSSIYLCSVAGGGAIETQYFGPGTRLLVL.